Listed here are 11 T cell receptor beta chains from one sample, sequenced in a study of blood T cell repertoires in COVID-19. Measured with immunoSEQ multiplex PCR; TCRdb has only the in-frame clones, and not every one. The data contain under 400,000 clones, about 90% of them singletons. The sequencing sample was made of PBMCs or T cells enriched from blood (not recorded which). Receptors were obtained from a man in his forties in a cohort exposed to, infected with or recovered from COVID-19 (not recorded which).

The V gene is TRBV5-1, the J gene TRBJ2-3; D uncertain. The germline V and J ends were trimmed by 1 base and 5 bases, with 5 bases remaining between them. The germline V gene encodes CDR1 SGHRS and CDR2 YFSETQ. The length of the CDR3 is 12 residues. CDR3 loop: CASSLPGDTQYF. Written as DNA, the CDR3 is TGCGCCAGCAGCTTGCCAGGAGATACGCAGTATTTT.

The rearrangement links TRBV6-5 to TRBJ1-1; D gene uncertain. The CDR3 spans 14 residues. The V end was cut by 0 bases, the J end by 5 bases, with 10 bases between. The V gene's germline CDR1 is MNHEY and CDR2 SVGAGI. The CDR3 sequence: CASSYSEGRTEAFF. The CDR3 nucleotides read TGTGCCAGCAGTTACTCGGAAGGGAGGACTGAAGCTTTCTTT.

The table lists this clone with a count of one. The chain is built from TRBV10-3 and TRBJ1-6, with 7 bases lining up with TRBD1. Trimming at V came to 0 bases and at J to 11 bases, leaving 4 bases not matched to a gene. The V gene's germline CDR1 is ENHRY and CDR2 SYGVKD. CDR3 length: 14 amino acids. CDR3 coding DNA: TGTGCCATCAGTGAGTCTACAGGGGCTGCACCCCTCCACTTT. Translated, it gives CAISESTGAAPLHF.

V is TRBV6-5 and J is TRBJ2-1, with TRBD2 matching 10 bases. CDR1 is MNHEY, CDR2 SVGAGI, per germline. The CDR3 is 15 residues long. V was pared by 4 bases and J by 6 bases, with 6 bases of the junction left unmatched. CDR3 bases: TGTGCCAGCAGTTCCCTAGCGGGAGCGGCCAATGAGCAGTTCTTC. This codes for CASSSLAGAANEQFF.

The gene calls are TRBV28 and TRBJ1-6; D is undetermined. Deletions cut 1 base from V and 0 bases from J, with 7 bases between. CDR1 MDHEN and CDR2 SYDVKM come from the germline V gene. This CDR3 is 16 amino acids long. The CDR3 loop is CASSLFRSSYNSPLHF. Here the CDR3 DNA reads TGTGCCAGCAGTTTATTCCGTAGCTCCTATAATTCACCCCTCCACTTT.

This rearrangement joins TRBV7-8 to TRBJ2-7; D call uncertain. CDR3 length: 16 amino acids. V shed 0 bases and J shed 1 base, with 13 bases lying between them. Germline lookup yields CDR1 SGHVS and CDR2 FQNEAQ. CDR3 protein: CASSLAETKNSYEQYF. The CDR3 DNA is TGTGCCAGCAGCTTAGCGGAGACCAAAAATTCCTACGAGCAGTACTTC.

The chain uses TRBV11-3 and TRBJ2-2; 7 bases map to TRBD1. Germline trimming cut 4 bases from V and 6 bases from J; bases unmatched to any gene: 8. The CDR3 consists of 15 residues. Germline V gene lookup returns CDR1 SGHNT and CDR2 YENEEA. In DNA form, the CDR3 reads TGTGCCAGCAGCTCGGACAGGCCCTGGGCCGGGGAGCTGTTTTTT. It yields the protein CASSSDRPWAGELFF. Combining the CDR3 with reference TRBV11-3 and TRBJ2-2 gives the whole variable domain EAGVVQSPRYKIIEKKQPVAFWCNPISGHNTLYWYLQNLGQGPELLIRYENEEAVDDSQLPKDRFSAERLKGVDSTLKIQPAELGDSAVYLCASSSDRPWAGELFFGEGSRLTVL.

This chain links TRBV28 with TRBJ1-5; D is undetermined. Trimming pared 5 bases from V and 7 bases from J, leaving 6 bases between. This CDR3 is built from 11 residues. Germline V gives CDR1 MDHEN, CDR2 SYDVKM. The DNA of the CDR3 is TGTGCCAGCAGTGTCCGGCAGCCCCAGCATTTT. This encodes CASSVRQPQHF.

The J gene is TRBJ2-5, the V gene TRBV29-1; 7 nucleotides agree with TRBD1. The CDR3 runs 13 residues. Germline-derived CDR1 and CDR2 are SQVTM and ANQGSEA. V was pared by 7 bases and J by 3 bases, with 8 bases of the junction left unmatched. The CDR3: CSASGTAEETQYF. CDR3 DNA: TGCAGCGCCTCCGGGACAGCGGAAGAGACCCAGTACTTC.

The CDR3, as DNA: TGTGCCAGCAGCCAAGTCGCGAAGCGCCCAGATACGCAGTATTTT. Residues: CASSQVAKRPDTQYF. The chain uses TRBV4-2 and TRBJ2-3; D uncertain. V lost 1 base, J lost 4 bases, and 12 bases lay in between. Per germline, CDR1 LGHNA and CDR2 YNFKEQ. The CDR3 spans 15 residues.

The gene calls are TRBV5-8 and TRBJ1-4, with D perhaps matching TRBD1 (6 bases). The CDR3 contains 14 residues. CDR1 and CDR2 (germline): SGHTS, YDEGEE. V gave up 0 bases and J gave up 7 bases, with 10 bases separating them. CDR3 DNA: TGTGCCAGCAGCTTGGGCAGGGGCAGTGAAAAACTGTTTTTT. Translated, it gives CASSLGRGSEKLFF.